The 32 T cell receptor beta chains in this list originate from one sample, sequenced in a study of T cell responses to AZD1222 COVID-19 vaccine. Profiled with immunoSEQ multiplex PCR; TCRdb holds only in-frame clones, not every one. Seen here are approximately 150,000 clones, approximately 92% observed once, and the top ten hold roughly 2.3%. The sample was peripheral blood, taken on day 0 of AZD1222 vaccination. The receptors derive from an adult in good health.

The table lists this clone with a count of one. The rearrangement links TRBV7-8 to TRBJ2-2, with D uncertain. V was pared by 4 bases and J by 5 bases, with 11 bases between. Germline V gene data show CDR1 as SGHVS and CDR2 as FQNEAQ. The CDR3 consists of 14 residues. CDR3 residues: CASSSTRNTGELFF. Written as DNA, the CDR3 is TGTGCCAGCAGCTCGACCCGCAATACCGGGGAGCTGTTTTTT.

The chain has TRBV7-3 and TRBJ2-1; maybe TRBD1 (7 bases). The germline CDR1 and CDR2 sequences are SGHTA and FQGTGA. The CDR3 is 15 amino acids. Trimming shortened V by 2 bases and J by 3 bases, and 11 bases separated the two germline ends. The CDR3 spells CASSLAGGFYNEQFF. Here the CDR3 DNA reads TGTGCCAGCAGCTTAGCAGGGGGGTTCTACAATGAGCAGTTCTTC.

The CDR3 spells CASSEGQGIDGYTF. The DNA for the CDR3 is TGTGCCAGCAGTGAGGGACAGGGAATAGATGGCTACACCTTC. The chain recombines TRBV2 with TRBJ1-2, with 9 bases lining up with TRBD1. Germline V gene data show CDR1 as SNHLY and CDR2 as FYNNEI. The CDR3 contains 14 residues. V trimming: 3 bases; J trimming: 6 bases; junction bases outside the gene matches: 5. The full variable domain, in which reference TRBV2 and TRBJ1-2 provide the parts outside the CDR3, is EPEVTQTPSHQVTQMGQEVILRCVPISNHLYFYWYRQILGQKVEFLVSFYNNEISEKSEIFDDQFSVERPDGSNFTLKIRSTKLEDSAMYFCASSEGQGIDGYTFGSGTRLTVV.

The CDR3 nucleotides read TGTGCCACCAGCAGAGATGGGGGGACTAGCGGCACAGATACGCAGTATTTT. It encodes CATSRDGGTSGTDTQYF. The rearrangement uses TRBV15 and TRBJ2-3, with TRBD2 matching over 10 bases. The CDR3 length is 17 residues. The junction had 4 bases not matched to a gene; V was cut back by 0 bases and J by 1 base. CDR1 is LNHNV and CDR2 is YYDKDF in the germline V gene (reference sequence).

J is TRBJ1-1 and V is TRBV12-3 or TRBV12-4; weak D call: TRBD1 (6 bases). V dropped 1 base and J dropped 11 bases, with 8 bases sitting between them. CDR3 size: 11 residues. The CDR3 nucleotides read TGTGCCAGCAGTTTAGGCCAGGGGGCTTTCTTT. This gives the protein CASSLGQGAFF.

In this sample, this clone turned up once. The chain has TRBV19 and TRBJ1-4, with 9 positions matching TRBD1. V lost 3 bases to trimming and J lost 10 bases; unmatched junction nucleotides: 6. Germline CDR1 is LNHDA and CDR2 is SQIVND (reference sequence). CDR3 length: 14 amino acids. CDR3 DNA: TGTGCCAGTAGTATCGGGGGGACAGGGCGAAAACTGTTTTTT. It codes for CASSIGGTGRKLFF.

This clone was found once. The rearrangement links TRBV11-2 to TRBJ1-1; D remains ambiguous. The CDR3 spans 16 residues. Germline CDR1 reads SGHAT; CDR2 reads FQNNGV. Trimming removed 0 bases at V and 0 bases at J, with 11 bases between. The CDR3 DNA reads TGTGCCAGCAGCTTAGATAGCCGGAGGATGAACACTGAAGCTTTCTTT. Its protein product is CASSLDSRRMNTEAFF.

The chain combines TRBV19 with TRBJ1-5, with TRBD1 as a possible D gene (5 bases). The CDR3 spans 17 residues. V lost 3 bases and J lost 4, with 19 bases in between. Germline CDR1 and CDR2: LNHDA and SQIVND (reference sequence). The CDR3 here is CASSMVTWGRENQPQHF. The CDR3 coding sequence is TGTGCCAGTAGTATGGTGACTTGGGGCAGGGAGAATCAGCCCCAGCATTTT.

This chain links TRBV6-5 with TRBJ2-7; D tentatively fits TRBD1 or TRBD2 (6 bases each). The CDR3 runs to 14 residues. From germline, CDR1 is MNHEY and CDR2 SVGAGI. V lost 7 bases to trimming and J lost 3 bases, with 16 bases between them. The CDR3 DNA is TGTGCCAGCAAAGGGGGGATTTCCTACTACGAGCAGTACTTC. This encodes CASKGGISYYEQYF.

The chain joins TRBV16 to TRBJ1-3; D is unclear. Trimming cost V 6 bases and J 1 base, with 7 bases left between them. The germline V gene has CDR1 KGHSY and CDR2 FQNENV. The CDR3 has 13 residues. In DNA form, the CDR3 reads TGTGCCAGCAGTCGGATATCTGGAAACACCATATATTTT. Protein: CASSRISGNTIYF.

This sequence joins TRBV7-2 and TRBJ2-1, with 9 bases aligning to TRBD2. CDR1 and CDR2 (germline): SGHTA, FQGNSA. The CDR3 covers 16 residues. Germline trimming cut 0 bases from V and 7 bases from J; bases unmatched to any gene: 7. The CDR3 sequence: CASSLAVGLASNEQFF. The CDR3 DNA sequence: TGTGCCAGCAGCTTAGCGGTGGGACTAGCTTCGAATGAGCAGTTCTTC.

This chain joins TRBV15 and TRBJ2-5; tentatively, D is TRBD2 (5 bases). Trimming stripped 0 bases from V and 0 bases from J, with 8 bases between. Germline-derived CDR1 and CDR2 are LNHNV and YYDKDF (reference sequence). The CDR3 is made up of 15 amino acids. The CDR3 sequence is CATSRDRGYQETQYF. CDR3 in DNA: TGTGCCACCAGCAGAGATCGAGGGTACCAAGAGACCCAGTACTTC.

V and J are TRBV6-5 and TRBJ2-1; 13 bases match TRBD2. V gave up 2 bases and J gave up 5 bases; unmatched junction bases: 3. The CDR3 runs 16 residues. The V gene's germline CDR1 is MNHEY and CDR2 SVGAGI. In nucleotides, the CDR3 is TGTGCCAGCAGTTACGGGGGACTAGCGGGAAACAATGAGCAGTTCTTC. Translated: CASSYGGLAGNNEQFF.

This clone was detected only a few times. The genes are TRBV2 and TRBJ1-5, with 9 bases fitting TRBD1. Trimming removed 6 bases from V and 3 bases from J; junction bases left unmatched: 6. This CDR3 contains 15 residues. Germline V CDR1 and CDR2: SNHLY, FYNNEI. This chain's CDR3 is CASRVGTGNNQPQHF. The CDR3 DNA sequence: TGTGCCAGCAGGGTTGGGACAGGGAACAATCAGCCCCAGCATTTT.

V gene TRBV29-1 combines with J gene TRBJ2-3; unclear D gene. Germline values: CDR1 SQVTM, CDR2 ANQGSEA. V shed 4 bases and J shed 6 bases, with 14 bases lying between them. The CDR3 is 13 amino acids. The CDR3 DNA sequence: TGCAGCGTTGGGTCCGGTGTAGCTGATACGCAGTATTTT. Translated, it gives CSVGSGVADTQYF.

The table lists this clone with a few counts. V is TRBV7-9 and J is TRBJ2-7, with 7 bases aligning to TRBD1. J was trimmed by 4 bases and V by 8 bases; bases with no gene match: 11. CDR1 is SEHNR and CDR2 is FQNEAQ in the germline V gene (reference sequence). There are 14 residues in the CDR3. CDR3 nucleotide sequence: TGTGCCAGCTACGAACCAAACAGGGGTTACGAGCAGTACTTC. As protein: CASYEPNRGYEQYF.

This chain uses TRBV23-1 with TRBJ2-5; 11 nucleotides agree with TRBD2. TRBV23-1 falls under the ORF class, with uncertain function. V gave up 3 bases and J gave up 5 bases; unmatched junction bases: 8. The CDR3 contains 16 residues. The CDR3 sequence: CASSHQLAGVLETQYF. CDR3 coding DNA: TGCGCCAGCAGTCACCAACTAGCGGGAGTTTTGGAGACCCAGTACTTC.

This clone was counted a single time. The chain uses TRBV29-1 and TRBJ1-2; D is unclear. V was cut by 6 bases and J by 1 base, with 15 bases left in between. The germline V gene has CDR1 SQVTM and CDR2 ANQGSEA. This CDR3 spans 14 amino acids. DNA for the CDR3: TGCAGCGTCCCCCGATCGGCGGGTAACTATGGCTACACCTTC. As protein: CSVPRSAGNYGYTF. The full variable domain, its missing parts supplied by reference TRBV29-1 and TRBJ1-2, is SAVISQKPSRDICQRGTSLTIQCQVDSQVTMMFWYRQQPGQSLTLIATANQGSEATYESGFVIDKFPISRPNLTFSTLTVSNMSPEDSSIYLCSVPRSAGNYGYTFGSGTRLTVV.

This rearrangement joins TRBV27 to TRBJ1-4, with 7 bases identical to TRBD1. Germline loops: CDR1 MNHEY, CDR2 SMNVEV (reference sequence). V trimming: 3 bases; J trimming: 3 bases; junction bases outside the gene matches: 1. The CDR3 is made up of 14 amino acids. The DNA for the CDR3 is TGTGCCAGCAGTTTTGGGACAGCTAATGAAAAACTGTTTTTT. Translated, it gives CASSFGTANEKLFF.

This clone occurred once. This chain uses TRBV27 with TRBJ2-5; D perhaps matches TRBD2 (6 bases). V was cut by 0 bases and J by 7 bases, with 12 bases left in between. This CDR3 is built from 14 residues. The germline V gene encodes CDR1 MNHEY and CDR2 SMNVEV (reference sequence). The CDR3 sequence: CASSLSGGRATQYF. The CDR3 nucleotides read TGTGCCAGCAGTTTATCCGGGGGTAGAGCGACCCAGTACTTC.

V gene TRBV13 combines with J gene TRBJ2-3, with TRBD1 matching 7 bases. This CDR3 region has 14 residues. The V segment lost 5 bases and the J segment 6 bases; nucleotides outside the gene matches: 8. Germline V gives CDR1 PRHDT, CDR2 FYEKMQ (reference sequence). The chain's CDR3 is CASSQDRVPDTQYF. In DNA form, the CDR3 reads TGTGCCAGCAGCCAAGACAGGGTACCCGATACGCAGTATTTT.

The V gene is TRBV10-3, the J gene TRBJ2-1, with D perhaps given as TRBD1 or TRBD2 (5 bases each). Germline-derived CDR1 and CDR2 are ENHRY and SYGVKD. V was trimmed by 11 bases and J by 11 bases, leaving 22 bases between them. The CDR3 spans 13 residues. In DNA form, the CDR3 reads TGTGCCCAGGGTTGGGAGCAACCGAATCAGCAGTTCTTC. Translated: CAQGWEQPNQQFF.

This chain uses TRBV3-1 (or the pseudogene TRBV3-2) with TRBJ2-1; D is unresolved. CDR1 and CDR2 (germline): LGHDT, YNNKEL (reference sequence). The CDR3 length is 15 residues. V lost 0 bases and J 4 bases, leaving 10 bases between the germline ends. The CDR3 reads CASSQDLGRYNEQFF. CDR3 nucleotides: TGTGCCAGCAGCCAAGATCTAGGTCGGTACAATGAGCAGTTCTTC.

CDR3 loop: CASSGPGTGTFGYTF. DNA for the CDR3: TGTGCCAGCAGTGGCCCCGGGACAGGGACTTTTGGCTACACCTTC. The chain has TRBV27 and TRBJ1-2, with 9 nucleotides matching TRBD1. In germline, CDR1 is MNHEY, CDR2 SMNVEV (reference sequence). This CDR3 is 15 amino acids long. J was trimmed by 7 bases and V by 5 bases; bases with no gene match: 11.

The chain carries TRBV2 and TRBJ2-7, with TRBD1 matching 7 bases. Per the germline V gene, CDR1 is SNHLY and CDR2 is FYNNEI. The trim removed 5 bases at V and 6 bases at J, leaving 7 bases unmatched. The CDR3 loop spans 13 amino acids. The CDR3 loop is CASSSDRFSEQYF. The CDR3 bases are TGTGCCAGCAGTTCGGACAGGTTTAGCGAGCAGTACTTC.

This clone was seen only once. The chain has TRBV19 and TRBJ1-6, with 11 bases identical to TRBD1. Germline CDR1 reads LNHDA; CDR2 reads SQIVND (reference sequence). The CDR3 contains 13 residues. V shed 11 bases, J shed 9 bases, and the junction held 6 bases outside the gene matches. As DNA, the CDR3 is TGTGCCTCTACCGGGACAGGGGGTTCACCCCTCCACTTT. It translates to CASTGTGGSPLHF.

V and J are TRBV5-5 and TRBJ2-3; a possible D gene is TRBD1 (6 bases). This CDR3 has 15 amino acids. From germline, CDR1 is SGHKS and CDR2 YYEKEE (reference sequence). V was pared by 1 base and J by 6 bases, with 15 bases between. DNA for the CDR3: TGTGCCAGCAGCTTGAGATGGGGGCCAACGGATACGCAGTATTTT. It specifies CASSLRWGPTDTQYF. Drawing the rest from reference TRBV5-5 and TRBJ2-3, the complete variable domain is DAGVTQSPTHLIKTRGQQVTLRCSPISGHKSVSWYQQVLGQGPQFIFQYYEKEERGRGNFPDRFSARQFPNYSSELNVNALLLGDSALYLCASSLRWGPTDTQYFGPGTRLTVL.

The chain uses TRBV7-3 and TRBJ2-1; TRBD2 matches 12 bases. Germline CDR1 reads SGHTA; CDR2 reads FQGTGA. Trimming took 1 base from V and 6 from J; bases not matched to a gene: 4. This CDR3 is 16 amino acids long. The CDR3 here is CASSLMTSGSRNEQFF. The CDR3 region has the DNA TGTGCCAGCAGCTTAATGACTAGCGGGAGTCGCAATGAGCAGTTCTTC.

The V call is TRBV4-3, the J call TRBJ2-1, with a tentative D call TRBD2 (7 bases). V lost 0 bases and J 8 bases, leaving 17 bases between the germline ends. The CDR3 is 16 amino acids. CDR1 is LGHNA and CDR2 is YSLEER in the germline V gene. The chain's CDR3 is CASSQDPDGGADEQFF. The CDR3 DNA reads TGCGCCAGCAGCCAAGATCCTGATGGGGGGGCTGATGAGCAGTTCTTC.

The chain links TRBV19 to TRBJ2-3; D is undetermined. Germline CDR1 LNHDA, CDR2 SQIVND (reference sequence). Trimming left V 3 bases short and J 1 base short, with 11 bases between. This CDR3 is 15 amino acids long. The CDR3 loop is CASSMVASRTDTQYF. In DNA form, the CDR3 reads TGTGCCAGTAGTATGGTAGCCTCTCGCACAGATACGCAGTATTTT.

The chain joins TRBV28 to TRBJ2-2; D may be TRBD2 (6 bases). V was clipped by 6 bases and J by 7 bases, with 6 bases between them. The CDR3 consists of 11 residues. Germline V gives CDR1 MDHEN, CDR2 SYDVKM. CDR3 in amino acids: CASSGGGELFF. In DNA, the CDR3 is TGTGCCAGCAGCGGGGGCGGGGAGCTGTTTTTT.

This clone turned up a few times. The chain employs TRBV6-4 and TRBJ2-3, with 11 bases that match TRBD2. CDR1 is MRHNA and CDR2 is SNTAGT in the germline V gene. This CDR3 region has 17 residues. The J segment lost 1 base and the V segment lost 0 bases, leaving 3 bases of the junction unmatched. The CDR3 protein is CASSDSSTSGGTDTQYF. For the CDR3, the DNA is TGTGCCAGCAGTGACTCATCGACTAGCGGGGGCACAGATACGCAGTATTTT.